This T cell receptor beta chain emerged from a study of T cell responses to AZD1222 COVID-19 vaccine. Overall study findings and caveats: Baseline seropositivity characterized only a handful of AZD1222 recipients. Increases in Spike-specific TCR breadth and depth were seen after two AZD1222 doses. Donor demographics were predominantly white British with a female majority; clonal diversity may be underestimated.

Concerning this clone itself: The antigen is not known.

Libraries were prepared by immunoSEQ multiplex PCR; TCRdb keeps only in-frame clonotypes and omits some of them. The repertoire holds 180,000 or so clones, with more than 85% as singletons. Specimen: peripheral blood, collected 28 days after the second AZD1222 dose. The source is an adult who received the AZD1222 COVID-19 vaccine.

The CDR3 loop reads CATSERGVTDTQYF. In nucleotides, the CDR3 is TGTGCCACCAGTGAGCGGGGGGTGACAGATACGCAGTATTTT. The gene calls are TRBV24-1 and TRBJ2-3; 8 bases are a match to TRBD2. Losses at the gene ends were 4 bases for V and 3 bases for J; bases not matched to a gene: 2. The CDR3 totals 14 residues. CDR1 KGHDR and CDR2 SFDVKD come from the germline V gene.